The 13 T cell receptor beta chains presented below share a single source sample, sequenced in a study of post-analysis software for immune sequencing data. Study findings and constraints: Several TRBV segments (TRBV5-6, TRBV5-1 and TRBV20-1 among them) occurred more frequently in patients than in controls.

Unique molecular identifiers featured in each of the TCR beta cDNA libraries. From the PCR reads, TCRdb called clonotypes with MiXCR, one entry per CDR3 protein. The repertoire consists of 350,000 to 450,000 distinct CDR3 sequences, with roughly 38% occurring once and the leading ten covering less than 10%. No antigens are known for them. The sequenced sample was blood. The source is a girl aged 2 to 10 with multiple sclerosis.

The V and J genes are TRBV20-1 and TRBJ2-3; the D gene is possibly TRBD2 (5 bases). This CDR3 is 15 amino acids long. Germline lookup yields CDR1 DFQATT and CDR2 SNEGSKA (reference sequence). V was trimmed by 0 bases and J by 5 bases, leaving 15 bases between them. The CDR3, as DNA: TGCAGTGCTAGAGATGGGCTGCGAGGGAAAGATACGCAGTATTTT. This gives the protein CSARDGLRGKDTQYF.

V is TRBV5-1 and J is TRBJ2-5; the D is unclear. V shed 4 bases and J shed 11 bases, with 12 bases lying between them. Looked up from germline, CDR1 is SGHRS and CDR2 is YFSETQ. The CDR3 is made up of 11 amino acids. CDR3 DNA: TGCGCCAGCAGCCCTACCTACGGGCAGTACTTC. Translation: CASSPTYGQYF.

This chain uses TRBV19 with TRBJ2-3; 8 nucleotides align to TRBD2. From germline, CDR1 is LNHDA and CDR2 SQIVND (reference sequence). V shed 1 base, J shed 0 bases, and the junction held 6 bases outside the gene matches. The CDR3 totals 17 residues. The DNA of the CDR3 is TGTGCCAGTAGTATAGGTTGCGGGAGGAGGAGCACAGATACGCAGTATTTT. Its protein is CASSIGCGRRSTDTQYF.

The chain joins TRBV20-1 to TRBJ2-3; 9 bases fit TRBD2. Unmatched junction bases numbered 14, after V lost 5 bases and J lost 2 bases. Per the germline V gene, CDR1 is DFQATT and CDR2 is SNEGSKA (reference sequence). The CDR3 has 17 amino acids. CDR3 DNA sequence: TGCAGTGCTGAAGTAATAGCGGGAGAAGGACTCACAGATACGCAGTATTTT. Amino acid sequence: CSAEVIAGEGLTDTQYF.

V and J are TRBV19 and TRBJ1-5; maybe TRBD1 (6 bases). This CDR3 is 13 amino acids long. Germline V gene lookup returns CDR1 LNHDA and CDR2 SQIVND (reference sequence). Trimming left V 4 bases short and J 5 bases short, with 9 bases between. This CDR3 reads CASSNYRDQPQHF. CDR3 nucleotide sequence: TGTGCCAGTAGTAACTACAGGGATCAGCCCCAGCATTTT.

The rearrangement joins TRBV29-1 to TRBJ2-5; 7 positions match TRBD1. Per germline, CDR1 SQVTM and CDR2 ANQGSEA. Unmatched junction bases numbered 9, after V lost 7 bases and J lost 4 bases. The CDR3 totals 13 residues. Here the CDR3 DNA reads TGCAGCGCCCAGACAGGGCTAGGAGAGACCCAGTACTTC. Amino acid sequence: CSAQTGLGETQYF.

Only a few counts were recorded for this clonotype. The genes are TRBV29-1 and TRBJ2-1, with D perhaps given as TRBD1 or TRBD2 (6 bases each). Between the trimmed V and J ends, which lost 5 bases and 5 bases, there was a span of 25 bases. CDR3 length: 17 amino acids. From germline, CDR1 is SQVTM and CDR2 ANQGSEA. The CDR3 spells CSVPLLHYGGTDNEQFF. The CDR3 DNA reads as TGCAGCGTTCCCCTCCTCCACTACGGGGGCACGGACAATGAGCAGTTCTTC.

V gene TRBV12-3 or TRBV12-4 combines with J gene TRBJ1-5; 9 positions match TRBD1. The CDR3 is 15 amino acids. With V trimmed by 5 bases and J by 4 bases, 6 bases remained unmatched. This chain's CDR3 is CASSPQGQGNQPQHF. CDR3 in DNA: TGTGCCAGCAGTCCACAGGGACAGGGAAATCAGCCCCAGCATTTT.

The chain combines TRBV28 with TRBJ2-5; D is perhaps TRBD1 (8 bases). Per germline, CDR1 MDHEN and CDR2 SYDVKM. V gave up 4 bases and J gave up 3 bases, with 18 bases separating them. The CDR3 contains 16 residues. CDR3 sequence reads: CASSSSGTGGKETQYF. In DNA, the CDR3 is TGTGCCAGCAGTTCGAGCGGGACAGGTGGTAAAGAGACCCAGTACTTC.

This clonotype was recorded a few times. This sequence joins TRBV6-2 or TRBV6-3 and TRBJ2-7, with a tentative D call TRBD1 (6 bases). Deletions cut 6 bases from V and 5 bases from J, with 29 bases between. The germline gives CDR1 MNHEY, CDR2 SVGEGT. The CDR3 is made up of 18 amino acids. In DNA, the CDR3 is TGTGCCAGCAGCCAGGGGTGGGACCTACCCCTCGGTTTGGACGAGCAGTACTTC. Translated: CASSQGWDLPLGLDEQYF.

The sample holds a few counts of this clonotype. The genes are TRBV4-3 and TRBJ2-7; 13 bases are shared with TRBD2. Trimming took 1 base from V and 5 from J; bases not matched to a gene: 8. The V gene's germline CDR1 is LGHNA and CDR2 YSLEER. This CDR3 contains 17 residues. The CDR3 here is CASSQVKLAGGPHEQYF. Written as DNA, the CDR3 is TGCGCCAGCAGCCAAGTCAAACTAGCGGGAGGGCCCCACGAGCAGTACTTC.

This clonotype was seen more than once but under ten times. The chain is built from TRBV2 and TRBJ2-3, with 11 bases that match TRBD2. J was trimmed by 5 bases and V by 6 bases; bases with no gene match: 10. The CDR3 extends over 16 amino acids. The germline V gene encodes CDR1 SNHLY and CDR2 FYNNEI. In DNA form, the CDR3 reads TGTGCCAGCAGCCCTGGAACTAGCGGGGGAATAGATACGCAGTATTTT. Amino acid sequence: CASSPGTSGGIDTQYF.

The chain is built from TRBV20-1 and TRBJ2-1; a weak D match, TRBD2 (6 bases). Trimming stripped 0 bases from V and 2 bases from J, with 11 bases between. The CDR3 consists of 15 residues. CDR1 and CDR2 (germline): DFQATT, SNEGSKA (reference sequence). As DNA, the CDR3 is TGCAGTGCTAGAGAGGGCGCGGGGACCTACAATGAGCAGTTCTTC. It translates to CSAREGAGTYNEQFF.